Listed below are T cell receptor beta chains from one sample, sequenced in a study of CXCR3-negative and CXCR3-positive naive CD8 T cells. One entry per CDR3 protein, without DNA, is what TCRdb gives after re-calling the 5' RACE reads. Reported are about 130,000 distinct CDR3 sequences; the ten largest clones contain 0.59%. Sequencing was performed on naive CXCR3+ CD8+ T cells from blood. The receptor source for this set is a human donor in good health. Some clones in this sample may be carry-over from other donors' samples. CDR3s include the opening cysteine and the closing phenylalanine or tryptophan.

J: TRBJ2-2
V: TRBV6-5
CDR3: CASSYRDGNTGELFF

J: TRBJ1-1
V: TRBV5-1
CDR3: CASSGGTANTEAFF

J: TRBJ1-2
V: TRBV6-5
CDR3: CASSPGTDIYGYTF

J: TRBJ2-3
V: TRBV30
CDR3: CAWSVGAGSTDTQYF

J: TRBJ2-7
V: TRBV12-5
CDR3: CASGAGTSSYEQYF

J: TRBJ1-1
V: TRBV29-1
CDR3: CSVDPGFGTEAFF

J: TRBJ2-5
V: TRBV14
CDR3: CASSQARERQETQYF

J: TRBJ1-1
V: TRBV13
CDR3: CASSVDRETEAFF

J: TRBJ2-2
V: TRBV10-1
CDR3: CASRGAPSNTGELFF

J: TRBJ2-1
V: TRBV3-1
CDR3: CASSYIQGRVSNEQFF

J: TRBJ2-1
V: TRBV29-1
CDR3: CSVDPSVNNEQFF

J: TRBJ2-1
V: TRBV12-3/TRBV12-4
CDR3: CASSPRTEATPEQFF

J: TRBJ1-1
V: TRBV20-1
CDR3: CSAPGQLSGRAFF

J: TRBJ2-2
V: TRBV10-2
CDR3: CASSAFGPTGELFF

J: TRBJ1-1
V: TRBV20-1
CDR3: CSVAGAESHTEAFF

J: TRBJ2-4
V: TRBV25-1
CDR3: CASSESVNIQYF

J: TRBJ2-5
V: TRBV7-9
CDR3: CASSLGASGDPYQETQYF

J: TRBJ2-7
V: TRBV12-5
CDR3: CASGTGPYEQYF

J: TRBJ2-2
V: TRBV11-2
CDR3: CASSLVGQGSTGELFF

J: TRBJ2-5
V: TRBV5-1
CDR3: CASSWLGIQETQYF

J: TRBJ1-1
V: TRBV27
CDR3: CASSGGTRYTEAFF

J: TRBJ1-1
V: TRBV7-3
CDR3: CASSGTGGTEAFF

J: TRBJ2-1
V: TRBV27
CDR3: CASSRGQDNEQFF

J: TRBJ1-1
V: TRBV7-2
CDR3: CASSFPPGAGLNTEAFF

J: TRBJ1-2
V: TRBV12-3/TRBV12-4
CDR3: CASRLGTGSGYTF

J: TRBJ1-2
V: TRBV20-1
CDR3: CSARAYRDRGDGYTF

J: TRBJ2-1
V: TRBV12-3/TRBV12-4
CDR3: CASTWGTGNNEQFF

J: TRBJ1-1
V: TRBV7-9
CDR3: CASSSGIAGAFF

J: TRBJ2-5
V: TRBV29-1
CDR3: CSVEEGLQETQYF

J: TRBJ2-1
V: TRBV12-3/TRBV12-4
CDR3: CASSFIGQGDNEQFF

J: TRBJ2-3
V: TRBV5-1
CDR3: CASSLGSGVDTQYF

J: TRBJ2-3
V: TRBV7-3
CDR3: CASSTPGGGGTDTQYF

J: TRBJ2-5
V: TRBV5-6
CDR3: CASSDGSYRDIEHWETQYF

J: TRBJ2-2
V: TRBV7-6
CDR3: CASSLAATVANTGELFF

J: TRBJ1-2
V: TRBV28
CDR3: CASSFAGDIYGYTF

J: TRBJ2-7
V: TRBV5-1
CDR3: CASSLSSQQNYEQYF

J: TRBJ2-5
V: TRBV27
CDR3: CASSFWTSRGQETQYF

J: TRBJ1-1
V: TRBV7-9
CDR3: CASSLEGLGGTEAFF

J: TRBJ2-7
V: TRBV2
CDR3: CASRNIADLLYEQYF

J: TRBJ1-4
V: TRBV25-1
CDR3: CASSVAVYEKLFF

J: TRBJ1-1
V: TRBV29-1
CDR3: CSVEKGFAEAFF

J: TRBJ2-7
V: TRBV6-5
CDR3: CASSYSGGLEQYF

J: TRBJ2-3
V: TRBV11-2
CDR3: CASSLGCGRRTDTQYF

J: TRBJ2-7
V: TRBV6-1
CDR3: CASSPQDRGSYEQYF

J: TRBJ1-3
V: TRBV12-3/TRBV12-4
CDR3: CASTDSHLGNTIYF

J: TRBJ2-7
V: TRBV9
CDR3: CASSVEGTGRYEQYF

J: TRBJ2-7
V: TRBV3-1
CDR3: CASSQEFRRSYEQYF

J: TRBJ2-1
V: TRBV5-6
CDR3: CASNRSSTDEQFF

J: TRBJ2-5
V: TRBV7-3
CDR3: CASSLGLAGGIQETQYF

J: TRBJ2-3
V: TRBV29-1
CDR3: CSAVDQNVGADTQYF

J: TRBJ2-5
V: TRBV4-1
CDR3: CASSQGHSGGSQETQYF

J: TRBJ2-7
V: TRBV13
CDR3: CASSPGTAPYEQYF

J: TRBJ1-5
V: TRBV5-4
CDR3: CASRLSENSNQPQHF

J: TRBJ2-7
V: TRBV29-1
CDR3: CSVELLAGLSYEQYF

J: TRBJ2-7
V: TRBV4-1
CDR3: CASSQDPGTGYEQYF